The T cell receptor beta chain described here comes from a study of OX40 agonist ivuxolimab in advanced cancers. Overall study context: Partial responses occurred in three patients (one hepatocellular carcinoma, two cutaneous melanoma).

CDR3 length equals 13 residues. The germline V gene encodes CDR1 MNHNS and CDR2 SASEGT. Deletions cut 1 base from V and 4 bases from J, with 7 bases between. Study results and caveats: There was clonal expansion of CD4+ and CD8+ blood T cells by week 6 at 0.1 to 3.0 mg/kg. Determination of antigen specificity was not performed for the expanded peripheral T cells.

Enrollment shut out patients with autoimmune disease history or systemic immunosuppression. Method: immunoSEQ multiplex PCR; TCRdb's copy keeps in-frame clones and lacks some. Found here are under 90,000 clones, 85% to 90% of them singletons; the top ten hold approximately 2.4%. Remarks on this clone: Its antigen is currently unknown.

This TCR came from an adult with an advanced solid tumor such as melanoma, head and neck, liver or kidney cancer. The V call is TRBV6-1, the J call TRBJ2-5, with D uncertain. The source material was CD4+ or CD8+ T cells sorted from blood, sampled in a trial of the OX40 agonist ivuxolimab. The CDR3 reads CASSEVGGETQYF. Written as DNA, the CDR3 is TGTGCCAGCAGTGAAGTGGGCGGAGAGACCCAGTACTTC.